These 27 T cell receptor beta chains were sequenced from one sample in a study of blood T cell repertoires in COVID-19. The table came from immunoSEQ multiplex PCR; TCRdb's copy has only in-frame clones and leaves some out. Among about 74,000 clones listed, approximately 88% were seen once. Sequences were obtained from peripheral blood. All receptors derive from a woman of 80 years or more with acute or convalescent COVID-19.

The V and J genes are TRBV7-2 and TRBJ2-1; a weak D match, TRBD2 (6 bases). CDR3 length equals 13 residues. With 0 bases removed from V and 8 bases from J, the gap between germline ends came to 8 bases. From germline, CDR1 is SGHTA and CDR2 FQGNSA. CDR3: CASSLATGDEQFF. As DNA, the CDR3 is TGTGCCAGCAGCTTAGCGACGGGGGATGAGCAGTTCTTC.

CDR3 protein: CASSLPGGKTQYF. As DNA, the CDR3 is TGTGCCAGCAGTTTGCCAGGGGGAAAGACCCAGTACTTC. V is TRBV12-3 or TRBV12-4 and J is TRBJ2-5, with 7 bases lining up with TRBD1. The CDR3 is made up of 13 amino acids. V shed 3 bases, J shed 6 bases, and the junction held 4 bases outside the gene matches.

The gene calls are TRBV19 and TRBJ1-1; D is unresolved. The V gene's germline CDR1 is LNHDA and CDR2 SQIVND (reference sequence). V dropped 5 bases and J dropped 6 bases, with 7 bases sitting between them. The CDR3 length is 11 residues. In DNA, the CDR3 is TGTGCCAGTAGTCTACGGGCTGAAGCTTTCTTT. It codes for CASSLRAEAFF.

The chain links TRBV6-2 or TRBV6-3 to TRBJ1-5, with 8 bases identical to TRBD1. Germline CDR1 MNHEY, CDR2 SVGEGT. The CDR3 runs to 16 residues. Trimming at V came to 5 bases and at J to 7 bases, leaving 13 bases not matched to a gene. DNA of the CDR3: TGTGCCAGCAGTCCCCTACCGGACAGGGCTGGGCAGCCCCAGCATTTT. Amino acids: CASSPLPDRAGQPQHF.

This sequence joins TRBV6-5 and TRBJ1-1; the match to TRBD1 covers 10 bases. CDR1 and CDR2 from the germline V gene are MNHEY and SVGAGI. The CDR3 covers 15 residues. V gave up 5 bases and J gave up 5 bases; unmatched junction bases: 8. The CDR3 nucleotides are TGTGCCAGCAGTCCCCTCGGGACAGGGGCAACTGAAGCTTTCTTT. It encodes CASSPLGTGATEAFF.

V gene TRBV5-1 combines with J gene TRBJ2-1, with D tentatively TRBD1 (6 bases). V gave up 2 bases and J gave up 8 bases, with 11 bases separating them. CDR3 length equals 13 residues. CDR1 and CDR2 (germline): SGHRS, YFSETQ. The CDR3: CASSLTGFDEQFF. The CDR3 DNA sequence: TGCGCCAGCAGCTTAACAGGGTTCGATGAGCAGTTCTTC.

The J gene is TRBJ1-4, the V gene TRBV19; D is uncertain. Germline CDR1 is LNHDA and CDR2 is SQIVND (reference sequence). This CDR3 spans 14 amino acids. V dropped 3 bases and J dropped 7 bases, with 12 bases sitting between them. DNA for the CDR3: TGTGCCAGTAGTATCTCCCGGGAGAGTGAAAAACTGTTTTTT. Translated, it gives CASSISRESEKLFF.

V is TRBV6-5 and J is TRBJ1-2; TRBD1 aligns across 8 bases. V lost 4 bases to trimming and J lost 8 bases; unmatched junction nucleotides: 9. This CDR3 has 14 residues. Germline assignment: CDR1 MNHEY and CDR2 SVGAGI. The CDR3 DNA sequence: TGTGCCAGCAGTTTCGACCAGGGGGCCGAGGGCTACACCTTC. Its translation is CASSFDQGAEGYTF.

The CDR3 protein is CASSEIRLGNTIYF. DNA of the CDR3: TGTGCCAGCAGCGAGATCCGCTTAGGAAACACCATATATTTT. This rearrangement joins TRBV3-1 (or the pseudogene TRBV3-2) to TRBJ1-3; no reliable D call. The CDR3 totals 14 residues. Germline CDR1 and CDR2: LGHDT and YNNKEL (reference sequence). The V and J ends lost 5 bases and 4 bases respectively, with 12 bases between them.

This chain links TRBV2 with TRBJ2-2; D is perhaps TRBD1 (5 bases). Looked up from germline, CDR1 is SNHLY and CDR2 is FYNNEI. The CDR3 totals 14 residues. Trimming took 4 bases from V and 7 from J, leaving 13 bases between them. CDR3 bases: TGTGCCAGCAGTGCCGCAGGGTCCGGCGGGGAGCTGTTTTTT. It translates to CASSAAGSGGELFF. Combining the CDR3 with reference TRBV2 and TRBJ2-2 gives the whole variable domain EPEVTQTPSHQVTQMGQEVILRCVPISNHLYFYWYRQILGQKVEFLVSFYNNEISEKSEIFDDQFSVERPDGSNFTLKIRSTKLEDSAMYFCASSAAGSGGELFFGEGSRLTVL.

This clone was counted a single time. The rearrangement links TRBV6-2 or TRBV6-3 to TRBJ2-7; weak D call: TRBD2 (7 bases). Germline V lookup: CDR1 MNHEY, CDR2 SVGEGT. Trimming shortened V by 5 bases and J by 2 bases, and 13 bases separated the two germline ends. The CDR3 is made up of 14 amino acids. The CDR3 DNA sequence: TGTGCCAGCAGTGAGGCCGGGGGGCCCTACGAGCAGTACTTC. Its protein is CASSEAGGPYEQYF.

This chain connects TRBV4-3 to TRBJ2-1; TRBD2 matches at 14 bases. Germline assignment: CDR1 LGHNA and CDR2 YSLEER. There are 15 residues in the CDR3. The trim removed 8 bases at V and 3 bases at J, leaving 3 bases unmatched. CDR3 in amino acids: CASAGTSGGYNEQFF. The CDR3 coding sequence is TGCGCCAGCGCCGGGACTAGCGGGGGCTACAATGAGCAGTTCTTC.

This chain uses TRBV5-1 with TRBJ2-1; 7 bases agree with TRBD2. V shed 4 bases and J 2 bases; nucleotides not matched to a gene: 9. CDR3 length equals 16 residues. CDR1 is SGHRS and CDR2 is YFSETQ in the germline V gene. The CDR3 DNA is TGCGCCAGCAGCCTGATCATGAGCGGGGCCTACAATGAGCAGTTCTTC. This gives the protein CASSLIMSGAYNEQFF.

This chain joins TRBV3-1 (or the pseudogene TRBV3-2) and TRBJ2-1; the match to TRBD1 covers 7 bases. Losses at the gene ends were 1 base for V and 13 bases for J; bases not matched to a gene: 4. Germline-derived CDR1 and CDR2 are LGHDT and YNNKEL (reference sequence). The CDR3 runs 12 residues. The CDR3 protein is CASSQGQGVQFF. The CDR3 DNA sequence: TGTGCCAGCAGCCAAGGGCAGGGGGTCCAGTTCTTC.

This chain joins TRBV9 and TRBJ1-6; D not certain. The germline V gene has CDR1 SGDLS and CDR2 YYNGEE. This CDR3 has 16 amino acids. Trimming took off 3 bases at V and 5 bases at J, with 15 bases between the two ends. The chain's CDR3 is CASSGRSLYNNSPLHF. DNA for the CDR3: TGTGCCAGCAGCGGGAGGTCCTTGTATAATAATTCACCCCTCCACTTT. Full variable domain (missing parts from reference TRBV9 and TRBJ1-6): DSGVTQTPKHLITATGQRVTLRCSPRSGDLSVYWYQQSLDQGLQFLIQYYNGEERAKGNILERFSAQQFPDLHSELNLSSLELGDSALYFCASSGRSLYNNSPLHFGNGTRLTVT.

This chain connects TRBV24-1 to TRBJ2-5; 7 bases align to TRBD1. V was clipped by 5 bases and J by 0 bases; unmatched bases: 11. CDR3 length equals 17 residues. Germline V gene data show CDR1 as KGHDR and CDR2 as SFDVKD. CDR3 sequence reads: CATSGPFPGQDQETQYF. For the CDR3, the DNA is TGTGCCACCAGTGGACCTTTCCCCGGACAGGACCAAGAGACCCAGTACTTC.

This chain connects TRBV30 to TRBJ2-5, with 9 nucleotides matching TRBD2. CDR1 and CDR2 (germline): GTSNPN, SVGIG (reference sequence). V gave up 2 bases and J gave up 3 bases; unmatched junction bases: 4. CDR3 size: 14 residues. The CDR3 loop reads CAWSLSGGKETQYF. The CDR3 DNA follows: TGTGCCTGGAGTCTGAGCGGGGGGAAAGAGACCCAGTACTTC.

DNA for the CDR3: TGTGCCAGCAAAGATTGGACAGGGGGAGACAATGAGCAGTTCTTC. It translates to CASKDWTGGDNEQFF. This chain connects TRBV2 to TRBJ2-1; 10 nucleotides match TRBD1. V gave up 7 bases and J gave up 5 bases; unmatched junction bases: 8. The CDR3 is 15 residues long. Per the germline V gene, CDR1 is SNHLY and CDR2 is FYNNEI. Full variable domain (remainder filled in from reference TRBV2 and TRBJ2-1): EPEVTQTPSHQVTQMGQEVILRCVPISNHLYFYWYRQILGQKVEFLVSFYNNEISEKSEIFDDQFSVERPDGSNFTLKIRSTKLEDSAMYFCASKDWTGGDNEQFFGPGTRLTVL.

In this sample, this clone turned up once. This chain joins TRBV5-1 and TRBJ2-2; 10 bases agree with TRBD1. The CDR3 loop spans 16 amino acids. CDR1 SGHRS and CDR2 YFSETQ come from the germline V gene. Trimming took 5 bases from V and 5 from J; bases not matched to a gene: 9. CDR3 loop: CASRERQGAQTGELFF. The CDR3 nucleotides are TGCGCCAGCAGAGAGAGACAGGGGGCGCAGACCGGGGAGCTGTTTTTT.

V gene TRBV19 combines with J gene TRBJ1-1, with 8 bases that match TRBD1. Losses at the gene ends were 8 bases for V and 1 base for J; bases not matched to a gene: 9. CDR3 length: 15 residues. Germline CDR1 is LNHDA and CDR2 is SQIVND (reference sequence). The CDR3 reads CASRPPGTGNTEAFF. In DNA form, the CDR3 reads TGTGCCAGTCGTCCTCCCGGGACAGGGAACACTGAAGCTTTCTTT. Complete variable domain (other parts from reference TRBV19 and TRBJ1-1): DGGITQSPKYLFRKEGQNVTLSCEQNLNHDAMYWYRQDPGQGLRLIYYSQIVNDFQKGDIAEGYSVSREKKESFPLTVTSAQKNPTAFYLCASRPPGTGNTEAFFGQGTRLTVV.

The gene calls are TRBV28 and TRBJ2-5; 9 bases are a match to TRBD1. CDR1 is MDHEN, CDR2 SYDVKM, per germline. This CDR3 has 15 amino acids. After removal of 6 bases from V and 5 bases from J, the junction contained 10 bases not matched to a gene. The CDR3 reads CASRKVQGARETQYF. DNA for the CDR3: TGTGCCAGCAGAAAGGTACAGGGGGCTAGGGAGACCCAGTACTTC.

The CDR3 DNA sequence: TGTGCCAGCAGTGAAGCTCGAGCGGGAGGGCTAGAGACCCAGTACTTC. Amino acids: CASSEARAGGLETQYF. V is TRBV2 and J is TRBJ2-5, with 10 positions matching TRBD2. After removal of 0 bases from V and 4 bases from J, the junction contained 5 bases not matched to a gene. This CDR3 has 16 residues. Germline assignment: CDR1 SNHLY and CDR2 FYNNEI.

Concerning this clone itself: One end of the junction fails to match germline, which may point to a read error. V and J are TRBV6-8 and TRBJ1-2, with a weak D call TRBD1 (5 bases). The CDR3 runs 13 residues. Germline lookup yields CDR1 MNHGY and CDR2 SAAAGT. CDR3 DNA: TGTGCCAGCATTTACCAGGGTAACTATGGCTACACCTTC. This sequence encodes CASIYQGNYGYTF.

The CDR3 loop is CATSRQGDATNEKLFF. CDR3 bases: TGTGCCACCAGCAGACAGGGGGATGCAACTAATGAAAAACTGTTTTTT. This chain connects TRBV15 to TRBJ1-4, with 7 positions matching TRBD1. The germline gives CDR1 LNHNV, CDR2 YYDKDF (reference sequence). The CDR3 sequence is 16 residues long. V lost 2 bases and J lost 0; bases outside the gene matches: 3.

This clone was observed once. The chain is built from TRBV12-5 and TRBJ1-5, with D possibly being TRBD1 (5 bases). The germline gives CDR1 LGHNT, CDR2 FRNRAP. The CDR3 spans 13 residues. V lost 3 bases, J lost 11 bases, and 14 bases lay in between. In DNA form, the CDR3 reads TGTGCTAGTGGTTTAACGGGGGGGAAGTCCCAGCATTTT. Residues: CASGLTGGKSQHF.

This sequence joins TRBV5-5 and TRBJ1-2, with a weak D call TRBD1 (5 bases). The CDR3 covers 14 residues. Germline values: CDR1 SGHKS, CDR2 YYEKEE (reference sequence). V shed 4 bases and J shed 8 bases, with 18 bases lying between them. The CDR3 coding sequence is TGTGCCAGCAGCGGGGGGACTCTCTTGCGGGGCTACACCTTC. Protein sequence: CASSGGTLLRGYTF.

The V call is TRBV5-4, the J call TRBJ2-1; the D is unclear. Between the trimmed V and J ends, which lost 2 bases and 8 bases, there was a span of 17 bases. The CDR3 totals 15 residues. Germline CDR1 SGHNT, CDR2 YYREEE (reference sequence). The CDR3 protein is CASSFALELGHEQFF. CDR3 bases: TGTGCCAGCAGCTTTGCGTTGGAACTGGGCCATGAGCAGTTCTTC.